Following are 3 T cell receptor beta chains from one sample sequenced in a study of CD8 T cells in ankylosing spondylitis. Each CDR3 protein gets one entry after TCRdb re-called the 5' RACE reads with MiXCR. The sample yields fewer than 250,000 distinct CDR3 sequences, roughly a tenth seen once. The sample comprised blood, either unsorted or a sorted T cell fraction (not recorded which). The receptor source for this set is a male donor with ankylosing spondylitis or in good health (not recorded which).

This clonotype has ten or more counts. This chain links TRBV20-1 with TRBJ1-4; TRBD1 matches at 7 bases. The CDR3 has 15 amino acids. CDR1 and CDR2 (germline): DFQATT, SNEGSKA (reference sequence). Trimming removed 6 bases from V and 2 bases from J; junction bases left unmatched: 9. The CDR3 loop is CSAAPNRGTNEKLFF. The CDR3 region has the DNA TGCAGTGCGGCCCCCAACAGGGGCACTAATGAAAAACTGTTTTTT.

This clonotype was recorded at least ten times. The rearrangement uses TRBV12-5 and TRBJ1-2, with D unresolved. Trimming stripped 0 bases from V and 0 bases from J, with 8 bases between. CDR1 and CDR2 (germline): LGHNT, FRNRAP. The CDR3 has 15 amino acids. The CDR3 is CASGLVETTNYGYTF. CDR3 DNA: TGTGCTAGTGGTTTGGTAGAGACAACTAACTATGGCTACACCTTC.

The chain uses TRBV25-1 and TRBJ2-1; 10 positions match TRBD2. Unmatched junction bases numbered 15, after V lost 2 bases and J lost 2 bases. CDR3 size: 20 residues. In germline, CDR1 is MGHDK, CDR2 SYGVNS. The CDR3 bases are TGTGCCAGCAGTGAAATAGGAGCGGGGGGGCTTCGGATTGCCTACAATGAGCAGTTCTTC. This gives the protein CASSEIGAGGLRIAYNEQFF. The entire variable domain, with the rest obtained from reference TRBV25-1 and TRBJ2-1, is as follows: EADIYQTPRYLVIGTGKKITLECSQTMGHDKMYWYQQDPGMELHLIHYSYGVNSTEKGDLSSESTVSRIRTEHFPLTLESARPSHTSQYLCASSEIGAGGLRIAYNEQFFGPGTRLTVL.